The clone carrying this T cell receptor beta chain was seen a handful of times. A mixed TRB-A/B primer pool amplified rearranged TRB by multiplex touch-down PCR. TCRdb used MiXCR to reprocess the multiplex PCR reads, holding one entry per CDR3 protein. The sample shows thousands of distinct CDR3 sequences, less than 45% of them seen only once. This specimen comes from a study of T cell repertoires in aging, cancer and after chemotherapy. Study details: Six age groups, ranging from 30 or younger to 70 or older, included the donors. Glioblastoma patients receiving temozolomide-based therapy gave paired samples before and after chemotherapy. About 10 million TCR reads made up the full dataset.

TCR beta rearrangements were amplified from peripheral blood genomic DNA. J gave up 0 bases and V 4 bases, and 6 bases lay outside the gene matches. Germline lookup yields CDR1 SGHRS and CDR2 YFSETQ. The CDR3 is 15 amino acids. The chain carries TRBV5-1 and TRBJ2-7; 8 nucleotides align to TRBD2. The clonotype was recovered from a human donor with a solid tumor. The sample comprised blood. CDR3 DNA sequence: TGCGCCAGCAGCCGGGAGGGACTATCCTCCTACGAGCAGTACTTC. It encodes CASSREGLSSYEQYF.